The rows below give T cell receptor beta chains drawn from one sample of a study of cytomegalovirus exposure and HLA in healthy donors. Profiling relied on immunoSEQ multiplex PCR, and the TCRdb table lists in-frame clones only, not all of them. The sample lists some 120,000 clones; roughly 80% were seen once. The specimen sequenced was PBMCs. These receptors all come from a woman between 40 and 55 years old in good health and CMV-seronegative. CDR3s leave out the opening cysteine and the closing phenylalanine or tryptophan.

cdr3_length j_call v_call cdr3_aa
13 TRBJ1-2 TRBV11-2 ASSSGQRTNYGYT
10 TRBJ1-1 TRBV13 ASSLQYTEAF
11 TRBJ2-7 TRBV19 ASRQTDLREQY
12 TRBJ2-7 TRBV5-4 ASSRNRGSYEQY
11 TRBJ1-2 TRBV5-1 ASSLGQGQGYT
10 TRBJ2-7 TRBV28 ASRGQRREQY
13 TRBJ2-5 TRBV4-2 ASSSRQGEVETQY
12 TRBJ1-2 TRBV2 ASSAYREHYGYT
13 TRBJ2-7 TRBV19 ASSIGPDRIYEQY
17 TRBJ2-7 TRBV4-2 ASSQGSGTSGIRAYEQY
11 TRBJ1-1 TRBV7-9 ASSERSNTEAF
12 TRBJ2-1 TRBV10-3 AIKTGQTWNEQF
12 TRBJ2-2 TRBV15 ATSSLVFSGELF
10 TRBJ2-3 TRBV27 ASRTEADTQY
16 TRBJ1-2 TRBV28 ATHKRGGAKVQDYGYT
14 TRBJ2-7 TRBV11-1 ASSLTSGRGHYEQY
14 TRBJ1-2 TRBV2 ASGDSGAVANYGYT
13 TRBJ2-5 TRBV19 ASSIEGGFQETQY
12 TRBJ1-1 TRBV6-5 ASSLTTGNTEAF
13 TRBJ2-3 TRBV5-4 ASSRTGYGTDTQY
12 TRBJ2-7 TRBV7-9 ASSPYGLATQQY
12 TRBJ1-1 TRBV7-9 ASSTGSGNTEAF
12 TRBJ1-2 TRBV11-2 ASSLVSDAYGYT
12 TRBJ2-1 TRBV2 ASKSGLAVQEQF
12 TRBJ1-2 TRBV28 ASSPPTGGAGYT
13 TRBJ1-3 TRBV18 ASSPTAGGGNTIY
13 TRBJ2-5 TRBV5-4 ASSLGGASRGTQY
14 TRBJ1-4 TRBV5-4 ASSRGTDSTNEKLF
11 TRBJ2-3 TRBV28 ATWGLGTDTQY
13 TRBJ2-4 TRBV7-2 ASSLTGTSNYIQY
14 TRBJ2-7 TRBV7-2 ASSQISGRAVYEQY
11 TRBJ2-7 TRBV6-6 ASRPDNAYEQY
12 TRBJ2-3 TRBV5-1 ASSLSVSTDTQY
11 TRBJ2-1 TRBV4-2 ASSQRRGDEQF
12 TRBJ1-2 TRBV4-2 ASSQGLQYYGYT
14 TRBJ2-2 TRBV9 ASSVAPLSNTGELF
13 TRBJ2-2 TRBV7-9 ASSLQGWVTGELF
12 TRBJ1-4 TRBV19 ASSPSSANEKLF
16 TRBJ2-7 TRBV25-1 ASSEARGHGLRSYEQY
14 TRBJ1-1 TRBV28 ASSYRTGGHLREAF
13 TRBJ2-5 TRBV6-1 ASSETLGGRETQY
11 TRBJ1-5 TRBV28 ATWDSSNQPQH